Listed here are 11 T cell receptor beta chains from one sample, sequenced in a study of blood T cells in healthy people across ages. The authors ran a second PCR of about 6 to 11 cycles using a sample-barcoded 5' primer and a J-beta primer mix. From the 5' RACE reads, TCRdb called clonotypes with MiXCR, one entry per CDR3 protein. The sample lists around 1,500,000 distinct CDR3 sequences, 40% to 50% occurring once. Sequencing was carried out using blood. These receptors came from a woman aged 18-35 years in good health.

This clonotype is a singleton in its sample. The chain links TRBV7-2 to TRBJ1-5; D uncertain. This CDR3 region has 16 residues. V was shortened by 3 bases and J by 2 bases, with 14 bases between the two germline ends. Germline V lookup: CDR1 SGHTA, CDR2 FQGNSA. CDR3 sequence (DNA): TGTGCCAGCAGCTTTATTTTTCGGGAGGGCAATCAGCCCCAGCATTTT. Its translation is CASSFIFREGNQPQHF.

The chain recombines TRBV24-1 with TRBJ1-3; D call uncertain. V was clipped by 2 bases and J by 0 bases, with 16 bases between them. The CDR3 totals 18 residues. CDR1 and CDR2 from the germline V gene are KGHDR and SFDVKD. The CDR3 loop reads CATSDSSSLGSSGNTIYF. The CDR3 DNA reads TGTGCCACCAGTGATTCCTCTTCCCTGGGAAGCTCTGGAAACACCATATATTTT.

The gene calls are TRBV4-1 and TRBJ1-2, with a tentative D call TRBD1 (5 bases). The CDR3 has 15 residues. Deletions cut 3 bases from V and 0 bases from J, with 11 bases between. Looked up from germline, CDR1 is MGHRA and CDR2 is YSYEKL. In nucleotides, the CDR3 is TGCGCCAGCAGCCAGGACACGAACACTAACTATGGCTACACCTTC. This translates into CASSQDTNTNYGYTF.

This clonotype was detected only a few times. V and J are TRBV20-1 and TRBJ1-2; D unclear. The CDR3 spans 15 residues. Trimming pared 0 bases from V and 4 bases from J, leaving 15 bases between. CDR1 and CDR2 from the germline V gene are DFQATT and SNEGSKA (reference sequence). This CDR3 reads CSARESRDTIYGYTF. CDR3 sequence (DNA): TGCAGTGCTAGAGAGAGTCGAGACACCATCTATGGCTACACCTTC.

The chain couples TRBV20-1 to TRBJ2-1; 7 bases are a match to TRBD2. The DNA end lines up better with TRBJ2-7; the J call may be wrong. This CDR3 has 14 residues. Germline V gene sequence: CDR1 DFQATT, CDR2 SNEGSKA (reference sequence). The CDR3 is CSARGGGTYNEQYF. The CDR3, as DNA: TGCAGTGCTAGAGGCGGGGGTACTTACAATGAGCAGTACTTC.

The chain uses TRBV24-1 and TRBJ1-5; the match to TRBD1 covers 8 bases. The CDR3 is 12 residues long. Trimming took 6 bases from V and 6 from J; bases not matched to a gene: 0. Germline-derived CDR1 and CDR2 are KGHDR and SFDVKD. The CDR3 nucleotides are TGTGCCACCAGTCAGGGGGCTCAGCCCCAGCATTTT. Translated, it gives CATSQGAQPQHF.

This clonotype was seen only a few times. The CDR3 protein is CASRAGGPYEQYF. The CDR3 DNA follows: TGTGCCAGCAGGGCCGGAGGGCCCTACGAGCAGTACTTC. The chain links TRBV7-2 to TRBJ2-7, with a possible D match to TRBD2 (6 bases). This CDR3 spans 13 amino acids. V lost 6 bases, J lost 2 bases, and 11 bases lay in between. Germline assignment: CDR1 SGHTA and CDR2 FQGNSA.

The genes are TRBV20-1 and TRBJ2-1; D is uncertain. The CDR3 consists of 11 residues. The V gene's germline CDR1 is DFQATT and CDR2 SNEGSKA (reference sequence). For the CDR3, the DNA is TGCAGCTCCGTTATTCGAGATGAGCAGTTCTTC. Amino acid sequence: CSSVIRDEQFF.

The chain combines TRBV5-1 with TRBJ2-1, with 10 bases fitting TRBD2. The CDR3 totals 14 residues. Germline V gives CDR1 SGHRS, CDR2 YFSETQ. V lost 7 bases and J lost 6; bases outside the gene matches: 7. CDR3 coding DNA: TGCGCCAGCCAGAGCGGGGGGGCCTTCAATGAGCAGTTCTTC. Translation gives CASQSGGAFNEQFF. The full variable domain, completed using reference TRBV5-1 and TRBJ2-1, is KAGVTQTPRYLIKTRGQQVTLSCSPISGHRSVSWYQQTPGQGLQFLFEYFSETQRNKGNFPGRFSGRQFSNSRSEMNVSTLELGDSALYLCASQSGGAFNEQFFGPGTRLTVL.

This clonotype was observed a few times. V gene TRBV20-1 combines with J gene TRBJ1-1; no reliable D call. V dropped 7 bases and J dropped 0 bases, with 9 bases sitting between them. CDR3 length equals 12 residues. Per the germline V gene, CDR1 is DFQATT and CDR2 is SNEGSKA (reference sequence). CDR3 protein: CSVLRLNTEAFF. DNA of the CDR3: TGCAGTGTGCTTCGTTTGAACACTGAAGCTTTCTTT.

This rearrangement joins TRBV12-3 or TRBV12-4 to TRBJ2-3, with D perhaps matching TRBD1 or TRBD2 (5 bases each). This CDR3 comprises 15 residues. The V and J ends lost 2 bases and 4 bases respectively, with 13 bases between them. DNA for the CDR3: TGTGCCAGCAGTTTAAGGATCCGGGGCGCAGATACGCAGTATTTT. This gives the protein CASSLRIRGADTQYF.